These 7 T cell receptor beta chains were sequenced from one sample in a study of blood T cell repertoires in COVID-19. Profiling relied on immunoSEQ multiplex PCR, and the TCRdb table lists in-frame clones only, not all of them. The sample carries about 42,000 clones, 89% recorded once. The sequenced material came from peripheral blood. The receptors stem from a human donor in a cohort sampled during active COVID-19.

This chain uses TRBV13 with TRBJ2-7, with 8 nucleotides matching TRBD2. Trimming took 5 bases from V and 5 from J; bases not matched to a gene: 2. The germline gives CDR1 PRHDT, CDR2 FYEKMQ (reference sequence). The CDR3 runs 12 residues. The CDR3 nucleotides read TGTGCCAGCAGCCCGCGGGGGGACGAGCAGTACTTC. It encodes CASSPRGDEQYF.

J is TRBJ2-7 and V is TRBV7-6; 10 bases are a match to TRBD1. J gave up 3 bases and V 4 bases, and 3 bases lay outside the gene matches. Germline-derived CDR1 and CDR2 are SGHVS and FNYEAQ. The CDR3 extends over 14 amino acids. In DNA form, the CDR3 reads TGTGCCAGCAGCTGGGGACAGGGGCACTACGAGCAGTACTTC. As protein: CASSWGQGHYEQYF.

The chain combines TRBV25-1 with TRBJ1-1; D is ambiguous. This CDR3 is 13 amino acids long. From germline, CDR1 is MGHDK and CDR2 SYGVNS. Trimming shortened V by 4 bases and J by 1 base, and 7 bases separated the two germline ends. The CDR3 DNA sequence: TGTGCCAGCAGTGCTATGCGGAACACTGAAGCTTTCTTT. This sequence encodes CASSAMRNTEAFF.

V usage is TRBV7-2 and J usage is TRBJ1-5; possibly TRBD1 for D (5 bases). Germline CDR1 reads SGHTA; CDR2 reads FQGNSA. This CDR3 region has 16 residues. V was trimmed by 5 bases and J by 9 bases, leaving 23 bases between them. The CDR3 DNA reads TGTGCCAGCAGCACACAAAGCGGGACCCTCGAGAGGCCCCAGCATTTT. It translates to CASSTQSGTLERPQHF.

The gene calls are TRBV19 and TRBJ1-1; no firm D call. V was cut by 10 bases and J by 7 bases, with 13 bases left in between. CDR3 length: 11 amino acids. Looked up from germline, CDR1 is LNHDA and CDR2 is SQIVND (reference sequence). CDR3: CATATGVEAFF. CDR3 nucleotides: TGTGCCACTGCCACCGGGGTTGAAGCTTTCTTT. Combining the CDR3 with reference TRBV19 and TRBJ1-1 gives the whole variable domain DGGITQSPKYLFRKEGQNVTLSCEQNLNHDAMYWYRQDPGQGLRLIYYSQIVNDFQKGDIAEGYSVSREKKESFPLTVTSAQKNPTAFYLCATATGVEAFFGQGTRLTVV.

The CDR3 here is CASSPRRWDRVDNEQFF. The CDR3, as DNA: TGTGCCAGCAGCCCTAGACGGTGGGACAGGGTGGACAATGAGCAGTTCTTC. The chain joins TRBV11-2 to TRBJ2-1; 9 bases map to TRBD1. The CDR3 has 17 amino acids. CDR1 and CDR2 (germline): SGHAT, FQNNGV. V was clipped by 5 bases and J by 5 bases; unmatched bases: 13.

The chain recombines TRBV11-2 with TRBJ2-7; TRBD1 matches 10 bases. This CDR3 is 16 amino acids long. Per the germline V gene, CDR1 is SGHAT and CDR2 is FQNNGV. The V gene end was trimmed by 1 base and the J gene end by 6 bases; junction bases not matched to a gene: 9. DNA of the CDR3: TGTGCCAGCAGCTTAGTACCGGGACAGGGGACTCTCGAGCAGTACTTC. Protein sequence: CASSLVPGQGTLEQYF. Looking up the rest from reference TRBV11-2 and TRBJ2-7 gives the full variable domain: EAGVAQSPRYKIIEKRQSVAFWCNPISGHATLYWYQQILGQGPKLLIQFQNNGVVDDSQLPKDRFSAERLKGVDSTLKIQPAKLEDSAVYLCASSLVPGQGTLEQYFGPGTRLTVT.